A selection of T cell receptor beta chains follows, all from one sample in a study of immune cell composition in non-small cell lung cancer. Data came from immunoSEQ multiplex PCR; TCRdb stores just in-frame clones and leaves some out. The sample has several thousand clones, roughly 81% seen once. Material for sequencing was non-adjacent lung tissue. The receptors originated from a human donor with non-small cell lung cancer. The CDR3 runs from the conserved cysteine through the conserved F or W. The order of the fields is V gene, J gene, CDR3 protein.

V gene: TRBV6-5
J gene: TRBJ1-1
CDR3 protein: CASSSKTESNTEAFF

V gene: TRBV28
J gene: TRBJ1-6
CDR3 protein: CASSLGSSYNSPLHF

V gene: TRBV5-5
J gene: TRBJ1-3
CDR3 protein: CASRSGRFSGNTIYF

V gene: TRBV5-1
J gene: TRBJ2-7
CDR3 protein: CASSLSGQIFYEQYF

V gene: TRBV9
J gene: TRBJ1-5
CDR3 protein: CASSVSGNQPQHF

V gene: TRBV7-8
J gene: TRBJ1-2
CDR3 protein: CASSLEDGTAFYGYTF

V gene: TRBV25-1
J gene: TRBJ1-2
CDR3 protein: CASSARTATRGYTF

V gene: TRBV13
J gene: TRBJ1-2
CDR3 protein: CASSHTGGIGYTF

V gene: TRBV11-3
J gene: TRBJ2-1
CDR3 protein: CASSLDSGVNNEQFF

V gene: TRBV7-3
J gene: TRBJ2-1
CDR3 protein: CASSLTGLAGGPYNEQFF

V gene: TRBV7-8
J gene: TRBJ1-5
CDR3 protein: CASSLWGESNQPQHF

V gene: TRBV4-1
J gene: TRBJ2-1
CDR3 protein: CASSQDEGTGSHEQFF

V gene: TRBV7-8
J gene: TRBJ2-7
CDR3 protein: CASSSRTAYEQYF

V gene: TRBV4-3
J gene: TRBJ2-1
CDR3 protein: CASSHDRNEQFF

V gene: TRBV15
J gene: TRBJ1-2
CDR3 protein: CATSRGGDGYGYTF

V gene: TRBV7-2
J gene: TRBJ1-2
CDR3 protein: CASSFPGQGVLYGYTF

V gene: TRBV8-2
J gene: TRBJ2-6
CDR3 protein: CGRVITQSRANVLTF